This T cell receptor (beta chain) comes out of a study of cytomegalovirus exposure and HLA in healthy donors. The CDR3 runs to 11 residues. V lost 0 bases, J lost 8 bases, and 5 bases lay in between. Looked up from germline, CDR1 is DFQATT and CDR2 is SNEGSKA (reference sequence). The PCR was carried out with 60 Vbeta primers and 13 Jbeta primers. Profiling relied on immunoSEQ multiplex PCR, and the TCRdb table lists in-frame clones only, not all of them. The table records tens of thousands of clones, about four fifths of them present only once. The sequence was collected from a woman younger than 45 in good health and CMV-seronegative. This chain uses TRBV20-1 with TRBJ1-3, with unresolved D. Sample: PBMCs. The CDR3 spells CSARDSYTIYF. As DNA, the CDR3 is TGCAGTGCTAGAGATTCGTACACCATATATTTT.